A selection of T cell receptor beta chains follows, all from one sample in a study of blood T cell repertoires in COVID-19. TCRdb keeps only in-frame clones here, not all; method: immunoSEQ multiplex PCR. The table records about 260,000 clones, around 92% of them present only once. Material for sequencing was peripheral blood. Receptors originate from a person between 18 and 30 years old with COVID-19, enrolled during active disease. The CDR3 runs from the conserved cysteine through the conserved F or W. The D gene is left open where the match is weak. For some rows the clone size is stated as once, few or many, or as a class when expanded; others skip it.

D gene: NA; V gene: TRBV27; J gene: TRBJ1-4; clone size: NA; CDR3 protein: CASGYRKEKLFF; CDR3 DNA: TGTGCCAGCGGCTACAGGAAGGAAAAACTGTTTTTT
D gene: TRBD2; V gene: TRBV4-1; J gene: TRBJ2-3; clone size: NA; CDR3 protein: CASSHRLAGGQDTQYF; CDR3 DNA: TGCGCCAGCAGCCATCGACTAGCGGGAGGGCAAGATACGCAGTATTTT
D gene: TRBD1; V gene: TRBV2; J gene: TRBJ1-1; clone size: NA; CDR3 protein: CASKSGGLQAFF; CDR3 DNA: TGTGCCAGCAAATCAGGGGGCCTTCAAGCTTTCTTT
D gene: TRBD1; V gene: TRBV18; J gene: TRBJ1-4; clone size: NA; CDR3 protein: CASSPNRGRDEKLFF; CDR3 DNA: TGTGCCAGCTCACCTAACAGGGGAAGGGATGAAAAACTGTTTTTT
D gene: TRBD2; V gene: TRBV6-2/TRBV6-3; J gene: TRBJ2-5; clone size: NA; CDR3 protein: CASSRLAGETQYF; CDR3 DNA: TGTGCCAGCAGTCGACTAGCTGGGGAGACCCAGTACTTC
D gene: NA; V gene: TRBV7-9; J gene: TRBJ2-1; clone size: few; CDR3 protein: CASSLERNKNEQFF; CDR3 DNA: TGTGCCAGCAGCTTAGAGAGGAATAAGAATGAGCAGTTCTTC
D gene: TRBD1; V gene: TRBV7-9; J gene: TRBJ1-5; clone size: NA; CDR3 protein: CASSSDRDSNQPQHF; CDR3 DNA: TGTGCCAGCAGCTCGGACAGGGATAGCAATCAGCCCCAGCATTTT
D gene: TRBD2; V gene: TRBV6-5; J gene: TRBJ2-5; clone size: NA; CDR3 protein: CATRGGVWETQYF; CDR3 DNA: TGTGCCACGCGCGGGGGAGTATGGGAGACCCAGTACTTC
D gene: TRBD1; V gene: TRBV6-5; J gene: TRBJ1-2; clone size: NA; CDR3 protein: CASSYTGVYGYTF; CDR3 DNA: TGTGCCAGCAGTTACACAGGGGTCTATGGCTACACCTTC
D gene: TRBD1; V gene: TRBV19; J gene: TRBJ2-1; clone size: NA; CDR3 protein: CAVGGQGARGEQFF; CDR3 DNA: TGTGCCGTTGGAGGACAGGGGGCGCGAGGTGAGCAGTTCTTC
D gene: TRBD1; V gene: TRBV28; J gene: TRBJ2-7; clone size: NA; CDR3 protein: CASSSGQAPYEQYF; CDR3 DNA: TGTGCCAGCAGTTCAGGACAGGCCCCCTACGAGCAGTACTTC
D gene: NA; V gene: TRBV6-5; J gene: TRBJ1-5; clone size: NA; CDR3 protein: CASSQRGNSNQPQHF; CDR3 DNA: TGTGCCAGCAGCCAAAGGGGAAATAGCAATCAGCCCCAGCATTTT
D gene: TRBD1; V gene: TRBV13; J gene: TRBJ1-1; clone size: once; CDR3 protein: CASSLPTGKATEAFF; CDR3 DNA: TGTGCCAGCAGCCTCCCGACAGGGAAGGCCACTGAAGCTTTCTTT
D gene: NA; V gene: TRBV30; J gene: TRBJ2-1; clone size: NA; CDR3 protein: CAWRGAGYNEQFF; CDR3 DNA: TGTGCCTGGAGAGGGGCAGGCTACAATGAGCAGTTCTTC
D gene: NA; V gene: TRBV19; J gene: TRBJ2-1; clone size: NA; CDR3 protein: CASSIGRDSLDEQFF; CDR3 DNA: TGTGCCAGTAGTATAGGGAGGGATAGCCTCGATGAGCAGTTCTTC
D gene: TRBD1; V gene: TRBV19; J gene: TRBJ1-2; clone size: NA; CDR3 protein: CASSPQGGSYSYTF; CDR3 DNA: TGTGCCAGTAGTCCACAGGGGGGCTCCTATAGCTACACCTTC
D gene: TRBD2; V gene: TRBV4-3; J gene: TRBJ2-3; clone size: NA; CDR3 protein: CASSQEGLAGVLDTQYF; CDR3 DNA: TGCGCCAGCAGCCAAGAGGGACTAGCGGGAGTTCTTGATACGCAGTATTTT
D gene: NA; V gene: TRBV6-5; J gene: TRBJ2-3; clone size: NA; CDR3 protein: CAAQGDTDTQYF; CDR3 DNA: TGTGCGGCACAGGGTGACACAGATACGCAGTATTTT
D gene: NA; V gene: TRBV15; J gene: TRBJ1-1; clone size: NA; CDR3 protein: CATTPTLNTEAFF; CDR3 DNA: TGTGCCACCACCCCCACACTGAACACTGAAGCTTTCTTT
D gene: NA; V gene: TRBV3-1/TRBV3-2; J gene: TRBJ1-3; clone size: once; CDR3 protein: CASGRTGISGNTIYF; CDR3 DNA: TGTGCCAGCGGCAGGACGGGGATCTCTGGAAACACCATATATTTT
D gene: NA; V gene: TRBV9; J gene: TRBJ1-5; clone size: NA; CDR3 protein: CASSVGGSSNQPQHF; CDR3 DNA: TGTGCCAGCAGCGTGGGGGGTTCTAGCAATCAGCCCCAGCATTTT
D gene: NA; V gene: TRBV9; J gene: TRBJ1-5; clone size: NA; CDR3 protein: CASSVEVNQPQHF; CDR3 DNA: TGTGCCAGCAGCGTGGAGGTCAATCAGCCCCAGCATTTT
D gene: TRBD1; V gene: TRBV5-6; J gene: TRBJ2-7; clone size: NA; CDR3 protein: CASSWTGTGHYEQYF; CDR3 DNA: TGTGCCAGCAGCTGGACCGGGACAGGGCACTACGAGCAGTACTTC
D gene: TRBD1; V gene: TRBV11-2; J gene: TRBJ2-5; clone size: NA; CDR3 protein: CASSLVWVTGENAGETQYF; CDR3 DNA: TGTGCCAGCAGCTTAGTTTGGGTGACAGGGGAGAACGCGGGAGAGACCCAGTACTTC
D gene: TRBD2; V gene: TRBV7-3; J gene: TRBJ2-5; clone size: NA; CDR3 protein: CASSLGGREETQYF; CDR3 DNA: TGTGCCAGCAGCTTGGGCGGGAGGGAGGAGACCCAGTACTTC
D gene: NA; V gene: TRBV18; J gene: TRBJ2-5; clone size: NA; CDR3 protein: CASSPRPGETQYF; CDR3 DNA: TGTGCCAGCTCACCTCGACCGGGGGAGACCCAGTACTTC
D gene: TRBD2; V gene: TRBV7-6; J gene: TRBJ2-5; clone size: NA; CDR3 protein: CASSLDRTSGEETQYF; CDR3 DNA: TGTGCCAGCAGCTTAGATAGGACTAGCGGGGAAGAGACCCAGTACTTC
D gene: NA; V gene: TRBV6-6; J gene: TRBJ1-5; clone size: NA; CDR3 protein: CASSYLRGPQHF; CDR3 DNA: TGTGCCAGCAGTTACTTGCGGGGGCCCCAGCATTTT
D gene: TRBD2; V gene: TRBV7-2; J gene: TRBJ2-7; clone size: NA; CDR3 protein: CASSLTSGSTNEQYF; CDR3 DNA: TGTGCCAGCAGTTTGACTAGCGGGAGCACGAACGAGCAGTACTTC
D gene: NA; V gene: TRBV27; J gene: TRBJ2-1; clone size: NA; CDR3 protein: CASSTVATTYNEQFF; CDR3 DNA: TGTGCCAGCAGCACTGTAGCTACTACCTACAATGAGCAGTTCTTC
D gene: NA; V gene: TRBV6-6; J gene: TRBJ2-7; clone size: NA; CDR3 protein: CASSTIRSSYEQYF; CDR3 DNA: TGTGCCAGCAGTACTATTAGAAGCTCCTACGAGCAGTACTTC
D gene: NA; V gene: TRBV28; J gene: TRBJ2-7; clone size: NA; CDR3 protein: CASRSRGYEQYF; CDR3 DNA: TGTGCCAGCAGGAGCCGGGGCTACGAGCAGTACTTC
D gene: NA; V gene: TRBV19; J gene: TRBJ1-3; clone size: NA; CDR3 protein: CASSPNRGNTIYF; CDR3 DNA: TGTGCCAGTAGTCCCAATCGGGGAAACACCATATATTTT
D gene: NA; V gene: TRBV7-9; J gene: TRBJ2-5; clone size: NA; CDR3 protein: CASSPYMETQYF; CDR3 DNA: TGTGCCAGCAGCCCGTATATGGAGACCCAGTACTTC
D gene: NA; V gene: TRBV2; J gene: TRBJ1-6; clone size: NA; CDR3 protein: CASLGGSYNSPLHF; CDR3 DNA: TGTGCCAGCCTAGGGGGTTCGTATAATTCACCCCTCCACTTT
D gene: NA; V gene: TRBV27; J gene: TRBJ2-1; clone size: once; CDR3 protein: CASGSGLSSYNEQFF; CDR3 DNA: TGTGCCAGCGGGAGTGGACTAAGCTCCTACAATGAGCAGTTCTTC
D gene: TRBD1; V gene: TRBV5-4; J gene: TRBJ1-2; clone size: NA; CDR3 protein: CASSPRTGSGYTF; CDR3 DNA: TGTGCCAGCAGCCCCCGGACAGGGAGTGGCTACACCTTC
D gene: NA; V gene: TRBV6-4; J gene: TRBJ1-4; clone size: NA; CDR3 protein: CASSHAGEEKLFF; CDR3 DNA: TGTGCCAGCAGTCACGCTGGGGAGGAAAAACTGTTTTTT
D gene: TRBD1; V gene: TRBV19; J gene: TRBJ1-2; clone size: NA; CDR3 protein: CASSLGQGNYGYTF; CDR3 DNA: TGTGCCAGTAGCTTGGGACAGGGAAACTATGGCTACACCTTC
D gene: TRBD2; V gene: TRBV7-9; J gene: TRBJ2-7; clone size: NA; CDR3 protein: CASSLSGRGYEQYF; CDR3 DNA: TGTGCCAGCAGCTTAAGCGGGAGAGGTTACGAGCAGTACTTC
D gene: NA; V gene: TRBV3-1/TRBV3-2; J gene: TRBJ1-6; clone size: once; CDR3 protein: CASTPAGSYNSPLHF; CDR3 DNA: TGTGCCAGCACCCCGGCGGGCTCCTATAATTCACCCCTCCACTTT
D gene: NA; V gene: TRBV5-4; J gene: TRBJ2-5; clone size: NA; CDR3 protein: CATLARGQETQYF; CDR3 DNA: TGTGCTACCCTTGCAAGGGGCCAAGAGACCCAGTACTTC
D gene: TRBD1; V gene: TRBV5-5; J gene: TRBJ2-3; clone size: once; CDR3 protein: CASRIGQGVISDTQYF; CDR3 DNA: TGTGCCAGCAGGATCGGACAGGGCGTTATTTCAGATACGCAGTATTTT
D gene: TRBD2; V gene: TRBV4-2; J gene: TRBJ2-7; clone size: NA; CDR3 protein: CASSQVLAGEYEQYF; CDR3 DNA: TGTGCCAGCAGCCAGGTACTAGCGGGTGAGTACGAGCAGTACTTC
D gene: NA; V gene: TRBV19; J gene: TRBJ2-2; clone size: NA; CDR3 protein: CASSIDFLGSGEGTGELFF; CDR3 DNA: TGTGCCAGTAGTATAGATTTTTTAGGGTCGGGCGAGGGCACCGGGGAGCTGTTTTTT
D gene: TRBD1; V gene: TRBV12-5; J gene: TRBJ2-2; clone size: NA; CDR3 protein: CASGPPTGGENTGELFF; CDR3 DNA: TGTGCTAGTGGGCCTCCCACAGGGGGCGAGAACACCGGGGAGCTGTTTTTT
D gene: TRBD1; V gene: TRBV3-1/TRBV3-2; J gene: TRBJ2-7; clone size: NA; CDR3 protein: CASSRSGTGTYEQYF; CDR3 DNA: TGTGCCAGCAGCCGCTCCGGGACAGGGACCTACGAGCAGTACTTC
D gene: NA; V gene: TRBV28; J gene: TRBJ1-2; clone size: NA; CDR3 protein: CASSSPGMYDYGYTF; CDR3 DNA: TGTGCCAGCAGTTCCCCGGGAATGTACGACTATGGCTACACCTTC
D gene: NA; V gene: TRBV11-2; J gene: TRBJ2-5; clone size: once; CDR3 protein: CASSRLRAGGETQYF; CDR3 DNA: TGTGCCAGCAGCCGCCTCAGGGCCGGAGGGGAGACCCAGTACTTC
D gene: TRBD1; V gene: TRBV30; J gene: TRBJ1-1; clone size: NA; CDR3 protein: CAWSVGDRGTEAFF; CDR3 DNA: TGTGCCTGGAGTGTCGGGGACAGAGGAACTGAAGCTTTCTTT
D gene: NA; V gene: TRBV30; J gene: TRBJ1-4; clone size: NA; CDR3 protein: CAWSVPGGWEEKLFF; CDR3 DNA: TGTGCCTGGAGTGTCCCGGGGGGGTGGGAGGAAAAACTGTTTTTT
D gene: NA; V gene: TRBV19; J gene: TRBJ2-1; clone size: NA; CDR3 protein: CASTMGLYNEQFF; CDR3 DNA: TGTGCCAGTACTATGGGACTTTACAATGAGCAGTTCTTC